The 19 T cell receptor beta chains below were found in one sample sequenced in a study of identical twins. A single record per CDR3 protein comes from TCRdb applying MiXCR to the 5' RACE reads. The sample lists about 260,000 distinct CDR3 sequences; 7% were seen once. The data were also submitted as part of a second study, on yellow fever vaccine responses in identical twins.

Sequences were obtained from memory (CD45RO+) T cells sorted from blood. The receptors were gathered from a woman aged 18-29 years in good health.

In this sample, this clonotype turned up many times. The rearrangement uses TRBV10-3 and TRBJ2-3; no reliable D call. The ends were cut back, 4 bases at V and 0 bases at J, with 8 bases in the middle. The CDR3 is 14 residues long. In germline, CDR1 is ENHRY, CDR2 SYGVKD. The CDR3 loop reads CAISAQTSTDTQYF. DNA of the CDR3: TGTGCCATCAGTGCCCAGACTAGCACAGATACGCAGTATTTT.

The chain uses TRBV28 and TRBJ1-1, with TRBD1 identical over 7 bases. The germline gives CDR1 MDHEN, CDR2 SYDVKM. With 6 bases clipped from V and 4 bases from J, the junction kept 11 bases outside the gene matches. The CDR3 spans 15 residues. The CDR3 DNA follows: TGTGCCAGCAGATCCCTGACAGGGTCGGGCACTGAAGCTTTCTTT. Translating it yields CASRSLTGSGTEAFF.

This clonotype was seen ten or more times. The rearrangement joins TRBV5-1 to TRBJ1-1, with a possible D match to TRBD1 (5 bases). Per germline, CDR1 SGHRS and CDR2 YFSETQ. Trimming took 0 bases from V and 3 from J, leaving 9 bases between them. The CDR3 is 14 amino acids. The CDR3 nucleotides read TGCGCCAGCAGCTTGGTGGGGCACGACACTGAAGCTTTCTTT. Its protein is CASSLVGHDTEAFF.

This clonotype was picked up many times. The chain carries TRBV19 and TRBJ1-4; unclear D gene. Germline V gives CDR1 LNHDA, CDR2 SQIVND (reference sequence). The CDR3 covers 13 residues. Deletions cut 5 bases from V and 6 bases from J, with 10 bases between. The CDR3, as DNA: TGTGCCAGTAGTCCTCGGGGTTATGAAAAACTGTTTTTT. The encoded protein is CASSPRGYEKLFF.

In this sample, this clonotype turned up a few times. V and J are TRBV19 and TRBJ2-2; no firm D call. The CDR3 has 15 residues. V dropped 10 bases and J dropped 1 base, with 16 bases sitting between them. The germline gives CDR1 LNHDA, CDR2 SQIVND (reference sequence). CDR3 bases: TGTGCCACCGAAAGGGCTAGACGGAACACCGGGGAGCTGTTTTTT. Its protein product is CATERARRNTGELFF.

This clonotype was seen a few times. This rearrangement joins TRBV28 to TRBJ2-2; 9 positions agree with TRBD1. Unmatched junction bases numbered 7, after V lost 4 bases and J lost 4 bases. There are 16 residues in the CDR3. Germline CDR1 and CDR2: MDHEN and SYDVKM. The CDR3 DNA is TGTGCCAGCAGTTCTGGACAGGGGCCGGGCACCGGGGAGCTGTTTTTT. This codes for CASSSGQGPGTGELFF.

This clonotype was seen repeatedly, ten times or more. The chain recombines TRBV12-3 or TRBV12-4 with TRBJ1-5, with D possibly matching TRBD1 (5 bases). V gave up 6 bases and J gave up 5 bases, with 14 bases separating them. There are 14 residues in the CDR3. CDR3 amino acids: CASSPKGVYQPQHF. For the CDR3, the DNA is TGTGCCAGCAGCCCTAAAGGGGTTTATCAGCCCCAGCATTTT.

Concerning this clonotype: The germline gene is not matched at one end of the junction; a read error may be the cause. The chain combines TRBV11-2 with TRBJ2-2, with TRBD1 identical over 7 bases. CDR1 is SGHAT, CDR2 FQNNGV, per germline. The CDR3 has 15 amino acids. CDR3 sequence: CASRLGQERAGELFF. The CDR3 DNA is TGTGCCAGCAGGTTAGGACAGGAAAGGGCCGGGGAGCTGTTTTTT.

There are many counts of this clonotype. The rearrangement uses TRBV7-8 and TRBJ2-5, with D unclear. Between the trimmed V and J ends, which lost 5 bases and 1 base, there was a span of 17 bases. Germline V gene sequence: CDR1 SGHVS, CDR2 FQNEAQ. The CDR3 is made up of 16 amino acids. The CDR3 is CASSQTTAASQETQYF. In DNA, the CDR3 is TGTGCCAGCAGCCAAACGACGGCAGCCTCCCAAGAGACCCAGTACTTC.

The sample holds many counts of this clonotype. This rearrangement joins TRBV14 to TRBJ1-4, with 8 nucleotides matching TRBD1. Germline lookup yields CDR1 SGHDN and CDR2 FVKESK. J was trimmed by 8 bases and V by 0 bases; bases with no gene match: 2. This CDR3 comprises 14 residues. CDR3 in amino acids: CASSQEDRDEKLFF. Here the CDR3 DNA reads TGTGCCAGCAGCCAAGAGGACAGGGACGAAAAACTGTTTTTT.

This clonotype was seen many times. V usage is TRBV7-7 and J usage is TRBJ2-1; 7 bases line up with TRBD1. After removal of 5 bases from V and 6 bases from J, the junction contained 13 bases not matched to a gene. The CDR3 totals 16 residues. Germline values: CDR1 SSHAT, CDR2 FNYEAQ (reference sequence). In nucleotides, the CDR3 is TGTGCCAGCAGCATTACAGGGGACGCTGGTCGCAATGAGCAGTTCTTC. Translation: CASSITGDAGRNEQFF.

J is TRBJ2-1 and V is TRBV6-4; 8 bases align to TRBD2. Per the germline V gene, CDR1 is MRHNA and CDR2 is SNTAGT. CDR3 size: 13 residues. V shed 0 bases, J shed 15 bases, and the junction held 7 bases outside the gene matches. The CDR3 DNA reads TGTGCCAGCAGTGACTCTGAGCGGGGGAAACTGTTCTTC. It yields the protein CASSDSERGKLFF.

The CDR3 bases are TGTGCCAGCACTTTCCGGGAGACAGATACGCAGTATTTT. Encoded protein: CASTFRETDTQYF. The chain links TRBV2 to TRBJ2-3; a possible D gene is TRBD2 (6 bases). The CDR3 sequence is 13 residues long. V lost 7 bases and J 3 bases, leaving 11 bases between the germline ends. The germline V gene has CDR1 SNHLY and CDR2 FYNNEI.

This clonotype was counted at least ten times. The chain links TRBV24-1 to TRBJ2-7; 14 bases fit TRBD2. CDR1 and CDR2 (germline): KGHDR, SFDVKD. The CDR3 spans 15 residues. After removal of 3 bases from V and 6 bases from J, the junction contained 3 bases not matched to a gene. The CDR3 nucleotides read TGTGCCACCAGTGATGGACTAGCGGGAGGTTTCGAGCAGTACTTC. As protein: CATSDGLAGGFEQYF.

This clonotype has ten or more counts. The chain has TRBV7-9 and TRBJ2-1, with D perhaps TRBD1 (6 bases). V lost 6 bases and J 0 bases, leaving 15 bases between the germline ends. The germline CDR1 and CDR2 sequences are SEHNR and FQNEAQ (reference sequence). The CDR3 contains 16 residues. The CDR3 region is CASSGQGGSSYNEQFF. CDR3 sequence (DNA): TGTGCCAGCAGTGGGCAAGGGGGAAGCTCCTACAATGAGCAGTTCTTC.

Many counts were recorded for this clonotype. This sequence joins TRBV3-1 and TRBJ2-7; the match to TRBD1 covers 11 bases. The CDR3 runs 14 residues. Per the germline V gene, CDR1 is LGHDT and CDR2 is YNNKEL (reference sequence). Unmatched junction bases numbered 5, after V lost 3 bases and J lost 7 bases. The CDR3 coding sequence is TGTGCCAGCAGCCAGCGGGACAGGGGGTCTGAGCAGTACTTC. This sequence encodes CASSQRDRGSEQYF.

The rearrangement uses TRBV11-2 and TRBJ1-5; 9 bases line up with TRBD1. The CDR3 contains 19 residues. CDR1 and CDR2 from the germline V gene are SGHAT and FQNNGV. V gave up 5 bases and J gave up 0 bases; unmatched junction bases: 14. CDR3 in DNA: TGTGCCAGCAGCCCTGAACAGGGGGCGTCCTATTATAGCAATCAGCCCCAGCATTTT. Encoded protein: CASSPEQGASYYSNQPQHF. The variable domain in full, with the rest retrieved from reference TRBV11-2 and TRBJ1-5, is EAGVAQSPRYKIIEKRQSVAFWCNPISGHATLYWYQQILGQGPKLLIQFQNNGVVDDSQLPKDRFSAERLKGVDSTLKIQPAKLEDSAVYLCASSPEQGASYYSNQPQHFGDGTRLSIL.

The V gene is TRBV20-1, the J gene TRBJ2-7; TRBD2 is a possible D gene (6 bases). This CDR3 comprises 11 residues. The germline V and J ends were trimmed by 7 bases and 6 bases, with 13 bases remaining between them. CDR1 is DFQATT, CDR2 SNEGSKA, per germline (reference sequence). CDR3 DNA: TGCAGTGGGGTACTAGCTGGCGAGCAGTACTTC. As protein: CSGVLAGEQYF.

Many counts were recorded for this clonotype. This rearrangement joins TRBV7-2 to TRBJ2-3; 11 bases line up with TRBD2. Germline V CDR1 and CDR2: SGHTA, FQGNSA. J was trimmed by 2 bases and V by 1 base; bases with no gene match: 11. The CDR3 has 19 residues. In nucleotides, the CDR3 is TGTGCCAGCAGCTTAGAGGTAGCGGGGGGGCAATCAACCACAGATACGCAGTATTTT. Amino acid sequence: CASSLEVAGGQSTTDTQYF.